These 12 T cell receptor beta chains were sequenced from one sample in a study of T cell responses to AZD1222 COVID-19 vaccine. Using immunoSEQ multiplex PCR, the repertoire was profiled, and TCRdb retains in-frame clones only, with some absent. The sample lists about 110,000 clones, roughly nine tenths occurring once. This material consisted of peripheral blood, taken on day 0 of AZD1222 vaccination. These TCRs come from an adult in good health.

The V call is TRBV9, the J call TRBJ2-5; a possible D gene is TRBD1 (7 bases). Between the trimmed V and J ends, which lost 0 bases and 4 bases, there was a span of 25 bases. The CDR3 totals 19 residues. Germline loops: CDR1 SGDLS, CDR2 YYNGEE. This CDR3 is CASSVDGPTGRPVRETQYF. DNA of the CDR3: TGTGCCAGCAGCGTAGACGGCCCGACAGGGAGGCCTGTGAGAGAGACCCAGTACTTC.

The chain's CDR3 is CATSRESQGAGPDTQYF. CDR3 DNA: TGTGCCACCAGCAGAGAATCTCAGGGGGCTGGCCCAGATACGCAGTATTTT. The chain employs TRBV15 and TRBJ2-3; 8 bases are a match to TRBD1. The CDR3 is made up of 17 amino acids. The germline V gene has CDR1 LNHNV and CDR2 YYDKDF (reference sequence). Losses at the gene ends were 0 bases for V and 4 bases for J; bases not matched to a gene: 9.

This chain connects TRBV30 to TRBJ1-5; D gene ambiguous. Germline values: CDR1 GTSNPN, CDR2 SVGIG (reference sequence). Trimming removed 3 bases at V and 5 bases at J, with 11 bases between. The CDR3 length is 13 residues. Here the CDR3 reads CAWSRQSYQPQHF. DNA for the CDR3: TGTGCCTGGAGCCGGCAGAGTTATCAGCCCCAGCATTTT.

This clone was counted once. The chain uses TRBV9 and TRBJ1-4, with 9 bases aligning to TRBD1. The CDR3 has 15 residues. Germline V CDR1 and CDR2: SGDLS, YYNGEE. J gave up 2 bases and V 4 bases, and 3 bases lay outside the gene matches. CDR3 sequence: CASSLTGGTNEKLFF. The CDR3 DNA follows: TGTGCCAGCAGCTTGACAGGGGGGACTAATGAAAAACTGTTTTTT.

The gene calls are TRBV9 and TRBJ1-1, with 9 bases identical to TRBD1. Germline V gene data show CDR1 as SGDLS and CDR2 as YYNGEE. Trimming removed 4 bases from V and 6 bases from J; junction bases left unmatched: 4. CDR3 size: 13 residues. CDR3 region: CASSRTGAAEAFF. For the CDR3, the DNA is TGTGCCAGCAGCCGGACAGGGGCCGCTGAAGCTTTCTTT. Supplemented by reference TRBV9 and TRBJ1-1, the full variable domain reads DSGVTQTPKHLITATGQRVTLRCSPRSGDLSVYWYQQSLDQGLQFLIQYYNGEERAKGNILERFSAQQFPDLHSELNLSSLELGDSALYFCASSRTGAAEAFFGQGTRLTVV.

The V gene is TRBV19, the J gene TRBJ1-1; TRBD1 agrees at 7 bases. Germline-derived CDR1 and CDR2 are LNHDA and SQIVND (reference sequence). The CDR3 has 14 residues. V lost 5 bases to trimming and J lost 5 bases; unmatched junction nucleotides: 8. Written as DNA, the CDR3 is TGTGCCAGTAGTGTAGGGGACAGATGGACTGAAGCTTTCTTT. Translated: CASSVGDRWTEAFF.

The chain couples TRBV29-1 to TRBJ2-5; weak D call: TRBD1 (5 bases). Deletions cut 7 bases from V and 5 bases from J, with 17 bases between. CDR3 length: 13 residues. CDR1 and CDR2 from the germline V gene are SQVTM and ANQGSEA. The CDR3 DNA is TGCAGCGGTGATCGTCAGGGTACGGAGACCCAGTACTTC. Translation: CSGDRQGTETQYF.

The count of this clone is one. The V and J genes are TRBV19 and TRBJ2-3; TRBD2 is a possible D gene (5 bases). Trimming took off 4 bases at V and 6 bases at J, with 20 bases between the two ends. Germline V gene lookup returns CDR1 LNHDA and CDR2 SQIVND (reference sequence). The CDR3 covers 16 residues. The CDR3 DNA follows: TGTGCCAGTAGTACGTGGGTTGGGCTAGCAGGTGATACGCAGTATTTT. It specifies CASSTWVGLAGDTQYF.

There are a few counts of this clone. The V call is TRBV4-2, the J call TRBJ1-5, with D maybe TRBD1 (6 bases). V was cut by 0 bases and J by 0 bases, with 21 bases left in between. The CDR3 length is 20 residues. The V gene's germline CDR1 is LGHNA and CDR2 YNFKEQ. The chain's CDR3 is CASSQDRVAQGTYSNQPQHF. The CDR3 DNA is TGTGCCAGCAGCCAAGATCGGGTTGCGCAGGGGACTTATAGCAATCAGCCCCAGCATTTT.

The CDR3 nucleotides are TGTGCCAGCAGCCCCGGACCAAACACCGGGGAGCTGTTTTTT. Translated, it gives CASSPGPNTGELFF. The chain has TRBV7-3 and TRBJ2-2; D remains ambiguous. The CDR3 spans 14 residues. Germline V gives CDR1 SGHTA, CDR2 FQGTGA. With 5 bases removed from V and 2 bases from J, the gap between germline ends came to 9 bases.

CDR3: CAIKGGAYNSPLHF. In DNA form, the CDR3 reads TGTGCCATCAAAGGGGGGGCCTATAATTCACCCCTCCACTTT. The rearrangement uses TRBV2 and TRBJ1-6; perhaps TRBD1 as D (6 bases). The length of the CDR3 is 14 residues. Germline CDR1 reads SNHLY; CDR2 reads FYNNEI. V gave up 10 bases and J gave up 2 bases, with 12 bases separating them.

On this clone: Other DNA sequences in this sample translate to the same CDR3. The genes are TRBV7-9 and TRBJ1-2; 7 bases fit TRBD1. The ends lost 1 base at V and 6 bases at J; junction bases unmatched: 2. The CDR3 totals 13 residues. The V gene's germline CDR1 is SEHNR and CDR2 FQNEAQ (reference sequence). CDR3 bases: TGTGCCAGCAGCTTAGGACAGGGTGATGGCTACACCTTC. This gives the protein CASSLGQGDGYTF.